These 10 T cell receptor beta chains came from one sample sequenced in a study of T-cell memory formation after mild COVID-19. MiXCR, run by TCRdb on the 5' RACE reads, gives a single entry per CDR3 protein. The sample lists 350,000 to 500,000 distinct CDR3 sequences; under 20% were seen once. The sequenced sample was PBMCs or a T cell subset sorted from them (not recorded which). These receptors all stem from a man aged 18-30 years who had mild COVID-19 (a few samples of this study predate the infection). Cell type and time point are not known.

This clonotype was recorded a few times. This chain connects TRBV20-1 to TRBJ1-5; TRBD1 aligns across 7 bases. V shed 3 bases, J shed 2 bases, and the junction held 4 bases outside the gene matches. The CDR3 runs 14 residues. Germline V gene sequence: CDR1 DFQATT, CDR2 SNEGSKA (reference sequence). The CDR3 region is CSASYGTGNQPQHF. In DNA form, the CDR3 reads TGCAGTGCTAGTTATGGGACAGGCAATCAGCCCCAGCATTTT.

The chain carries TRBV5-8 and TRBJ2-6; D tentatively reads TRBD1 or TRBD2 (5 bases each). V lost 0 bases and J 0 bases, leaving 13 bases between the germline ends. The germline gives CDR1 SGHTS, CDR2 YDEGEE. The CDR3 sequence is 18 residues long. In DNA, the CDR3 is TGTGCCAGCAGCTTGGGTTGGAAGGGGACCTCTGGGGCCAACGTCCTGACTTTC. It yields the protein CASSLGWKGTSGANVLTF. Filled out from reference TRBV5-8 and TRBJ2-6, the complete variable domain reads EAGVTQSPTHLIKTRGQQATLRCSPISGHTSVYWYQQALGLGLQFLLWYDEGEERNRGNFPPRFSGRQFPNYSSELNVNALELEDSALYLCASSLGWKGTSGANVLTFGAGSRLTVL.

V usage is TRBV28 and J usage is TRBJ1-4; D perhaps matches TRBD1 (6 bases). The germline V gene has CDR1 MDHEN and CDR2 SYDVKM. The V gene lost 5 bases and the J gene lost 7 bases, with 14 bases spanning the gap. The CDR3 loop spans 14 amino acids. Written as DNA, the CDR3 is TGTGCCAGCAGTGCCGGTACAGGGTCTGAAAAACTGTTTTTT. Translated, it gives CASSAGTGSEKLFF.

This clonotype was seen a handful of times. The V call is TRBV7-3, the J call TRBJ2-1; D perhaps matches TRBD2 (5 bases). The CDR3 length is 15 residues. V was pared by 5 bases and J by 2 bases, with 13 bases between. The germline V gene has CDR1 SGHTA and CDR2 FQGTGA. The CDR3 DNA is TGTGCCAGCAGCATCGAAGCGGAACCCTACAATGAGCAGTTCTTC. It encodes CASSIEAEPYNEQFF.

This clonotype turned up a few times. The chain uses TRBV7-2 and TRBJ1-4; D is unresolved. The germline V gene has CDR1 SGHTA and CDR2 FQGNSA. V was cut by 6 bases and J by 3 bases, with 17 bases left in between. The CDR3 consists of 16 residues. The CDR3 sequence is CASSQQPRGSNEKLFF. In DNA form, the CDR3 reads TGTGCCAGCAGTCAACAGCCTCGAGGGTCTAATGAAAAACTGTTTTTT.

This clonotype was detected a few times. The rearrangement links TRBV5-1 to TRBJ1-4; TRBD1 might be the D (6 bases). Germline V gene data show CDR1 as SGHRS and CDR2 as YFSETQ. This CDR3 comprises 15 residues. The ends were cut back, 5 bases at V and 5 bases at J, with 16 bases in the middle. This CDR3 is CASRRTGQGNEKLFF. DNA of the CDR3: TGCGCCAGCAGGCGGACCGGGCAGGGGAATGAAAAACTGTTTTTT.

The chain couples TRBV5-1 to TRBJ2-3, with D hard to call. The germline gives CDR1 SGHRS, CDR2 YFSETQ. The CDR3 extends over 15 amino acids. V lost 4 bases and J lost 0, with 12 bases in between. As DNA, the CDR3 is TGCGCCAGCAGCCGGGTGGCTCCTAGCACAGATACGCAGTATTTT. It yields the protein CASSRVAPSTDTQYF.

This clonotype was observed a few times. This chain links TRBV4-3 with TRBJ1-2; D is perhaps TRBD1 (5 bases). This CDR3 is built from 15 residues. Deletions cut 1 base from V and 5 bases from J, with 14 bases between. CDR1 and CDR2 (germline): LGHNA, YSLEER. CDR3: CASSQAGLLGYGYTF. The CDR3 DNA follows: TGCGCCAGCAGCCAAGCGGGGCTGTTGGGTTATGGCTACACCTTC.

In DNA, the CDR3 is TGTGCCAGCAGCCTGAGAGGGGGCAGGAACACTGAAGCTTTCTTT. Translation: CASSLRGGRNTEAFF. This rearrangement joins TRBV6-5 to TRBJ1-1, with 7 bases aligning to TRBD1. CDR3 length equals 15 residues. The ends lost 6 bases at V and 1 base at J; junction bases unmatched: 8. Germline V gene data show CDR1 as MNHEY and CDR2 as SVGAGI.

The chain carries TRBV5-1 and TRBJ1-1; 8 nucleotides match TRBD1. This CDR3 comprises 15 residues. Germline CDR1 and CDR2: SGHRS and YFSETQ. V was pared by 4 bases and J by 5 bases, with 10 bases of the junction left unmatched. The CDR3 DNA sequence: TGCGCCAGCAGCCCCGCCCAGGGGGCAAGGACTGAAGCTTTCTTT. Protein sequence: CASSPAQGARTEAFF.